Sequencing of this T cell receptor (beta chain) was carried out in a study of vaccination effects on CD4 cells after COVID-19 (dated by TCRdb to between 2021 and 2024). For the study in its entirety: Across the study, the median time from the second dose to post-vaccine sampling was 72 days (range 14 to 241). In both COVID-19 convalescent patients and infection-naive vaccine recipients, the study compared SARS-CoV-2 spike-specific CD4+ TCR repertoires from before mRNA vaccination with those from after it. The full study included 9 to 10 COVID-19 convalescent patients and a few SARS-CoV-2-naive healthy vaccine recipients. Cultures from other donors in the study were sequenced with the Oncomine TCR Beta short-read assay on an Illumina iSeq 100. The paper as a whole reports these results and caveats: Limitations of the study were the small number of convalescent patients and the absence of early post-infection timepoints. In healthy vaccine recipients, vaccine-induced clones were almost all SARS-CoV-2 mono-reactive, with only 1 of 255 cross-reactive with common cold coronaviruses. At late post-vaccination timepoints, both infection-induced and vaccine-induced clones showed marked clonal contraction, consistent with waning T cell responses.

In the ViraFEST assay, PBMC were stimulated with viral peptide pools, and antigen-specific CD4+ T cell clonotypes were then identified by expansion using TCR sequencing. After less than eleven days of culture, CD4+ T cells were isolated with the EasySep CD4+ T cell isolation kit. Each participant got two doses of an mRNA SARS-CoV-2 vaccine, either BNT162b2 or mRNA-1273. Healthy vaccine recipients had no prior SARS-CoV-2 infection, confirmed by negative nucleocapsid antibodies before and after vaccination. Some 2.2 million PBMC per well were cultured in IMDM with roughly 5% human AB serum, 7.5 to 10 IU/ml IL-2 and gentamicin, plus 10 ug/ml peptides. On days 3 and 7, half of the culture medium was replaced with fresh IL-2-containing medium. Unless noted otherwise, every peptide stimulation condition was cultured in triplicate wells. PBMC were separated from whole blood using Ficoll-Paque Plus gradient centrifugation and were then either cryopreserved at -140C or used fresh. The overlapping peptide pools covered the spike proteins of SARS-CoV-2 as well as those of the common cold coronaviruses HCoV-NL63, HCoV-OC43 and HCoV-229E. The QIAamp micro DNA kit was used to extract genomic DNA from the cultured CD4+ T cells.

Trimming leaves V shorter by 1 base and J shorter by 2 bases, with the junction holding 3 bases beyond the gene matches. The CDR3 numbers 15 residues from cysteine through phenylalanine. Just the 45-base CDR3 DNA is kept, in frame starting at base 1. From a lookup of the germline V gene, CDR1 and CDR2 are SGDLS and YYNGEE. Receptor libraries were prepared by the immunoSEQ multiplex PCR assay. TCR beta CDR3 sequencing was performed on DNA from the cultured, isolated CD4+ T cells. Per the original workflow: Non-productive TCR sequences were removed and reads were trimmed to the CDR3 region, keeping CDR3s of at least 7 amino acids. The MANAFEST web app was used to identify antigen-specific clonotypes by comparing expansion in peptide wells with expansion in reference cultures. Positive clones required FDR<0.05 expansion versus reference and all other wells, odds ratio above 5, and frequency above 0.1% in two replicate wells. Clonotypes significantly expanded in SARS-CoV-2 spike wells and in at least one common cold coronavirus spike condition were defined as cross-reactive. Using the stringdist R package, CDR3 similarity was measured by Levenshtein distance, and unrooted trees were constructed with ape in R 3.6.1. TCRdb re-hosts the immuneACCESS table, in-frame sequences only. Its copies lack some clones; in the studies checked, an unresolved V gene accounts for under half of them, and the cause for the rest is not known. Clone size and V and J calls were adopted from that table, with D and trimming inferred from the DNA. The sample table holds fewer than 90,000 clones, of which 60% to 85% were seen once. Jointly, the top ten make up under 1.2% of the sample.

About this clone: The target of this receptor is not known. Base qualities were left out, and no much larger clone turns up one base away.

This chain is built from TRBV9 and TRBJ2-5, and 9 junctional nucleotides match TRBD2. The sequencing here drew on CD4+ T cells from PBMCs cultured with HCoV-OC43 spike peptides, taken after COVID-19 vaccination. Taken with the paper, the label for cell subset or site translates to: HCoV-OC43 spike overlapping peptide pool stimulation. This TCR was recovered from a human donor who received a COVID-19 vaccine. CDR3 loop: CASSVSSGGQETQYF. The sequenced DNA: TGTGCCAGCAGCGTAAGTAGCGGGGGACAAGAGACCCAGTACTTC.